The clone carrying this T cell receptor (beta chain) was seen a single time. The data derive from a study of CD8 T cells in Susac syndrome. The authors reverse transcribed about 0.5 to 1 ug RNA with random hexamers. Multiplex immunoSEQ PCR targeted 54 Vbeta and 13 Jbeta TCR beta segments. TCRdb processed the immunoSEQ multiplex PCR reads anew with MiXCR; each CDR3 protein has one entry. In the table there are roughly 110,000 distinct CDR3 sequences, nearly 95% of which are singletons. Blood CD8+ and CD4+ T cells underwent high-throughput TCR beta sequencing. Matching for age and sex applied to the controls, who were healthy donors. TEMRA cells underwent FACS enrichment and CD8+ and CD4+ T cells underwent negative isolation. Trimming took 2 bases from V and 0 from J, leaving 10 bases between them. The CDR3 has 14 amino acids. Germline CDR1 is DFQATT and CDR2 is SNEGSKA (reference sequence).

Sequencing used CD4+ T cells from PBMCs. The source is a human donor in good health. This sequence joins TRBV20-1 and TRBJ1-2; D gene unclear. The CDR3: CSARNGNSNYGYTF. The DNA of the CDR3 is TGCAGTGCTAGAAACGGGAACTCTAACTATGGCTACACCTTC.